This T cell receptor (beta chain) was retrieved from a study of shared clonotypes between healthy human individuals (dated by TCRdb to 2020 to 2021). For the wider study: A few men and two women, aged 18 to 49 years, made up the cohort. For each donor, CD4 naive and CD4 memory were each run on three plates, CD8 naive on two plates, and CD8 memory on one plate. To estimate repertoire size and how much clonotype sharing occurs between individuals, the study deeply sequenced the blood TCR repertoires of five healthy adults. Libraries were prepared and TCR repertoires were sequenced by different laboratories using diverse techniques, in order to increase sequencing depth and limit assay-specific biases. Per donor, leukapheresis produced somewhere between about 0.8 and 9 billion PBMCs. Overall study results and their limits: Higher generation probabilities were observed for clonotypes shared by all four sorted-subset donors than for non-shared clonotypes. Across a few donors, 5% to 6% of naive CD4, 3% to 4% of naive CD8, roughly 2.3% of memory CD4, and around 0.4% of memory CD8 clonotypes were shared. Because the study included a small number of donors, the genetic and exposure-history diversity represented was limited. Larger estimated clonotype richness was generally found for naive subsets than for memory subsets. Sampling was restricted to blood, and TCR repertoires in tissues likely differ from the TCR repertoires found in blood. Pairwise subsampling indicated that sequencing depth was expected to affect the degree of clonotype sharing among donors. Incomplete sequencing was indicated by rarefaction of sorted-subset datasets, despite the large sequencing depth.

The donors were healthy, HIV-negative adults who had no recently reported acute infections or vaccinations. All donors were Caucasian adults living in Nashville, Tennessee, USA. CD4+ T cells were enriched by magnetic negative selection; naive cells were then positively selected on CD45RA, and the negative fraction formed the memory subset. After blood collection by leukapheresis, PBMCs were isolated using Ficoll-Histopaque density gradient centrifugation and then cryopreserved in the vapor phase of liquid nitrogen. Analytical flow cytometry was used to check the purity and quantity of each magnetically sorted T cell population. Genomic DNA was isolated from every sorted fraction and measured by UV absorbance on a Nanodrop 2000c. With regard to this clone: What antigen it recognizes has not been identified. No much larger clone is present one base from it, and per-base qualities are unavailable. At the DNA level, this CDR3 is encoded by other sequences in the same sample as well.

The V end loses 1 base and the J end loses 3 bases, and a stretch of 2 bases separates them. The CDR3 holds 12 amino acids from the cysteine to the phenylalanine. The only DNA kept is the CDR3, 36 bases in frame from the first base. From the germline V gene, CDR1 is SNHLY and CDR2 is FYNNEI. Using the deep immunoSEQ assay, multiplex PCR amplified TCR CDR3 regions from genomic DNA. Extracted genomic DNA from each cell subset was spread evenly across all wells of several immunoSEQ 96-well plates, with each plate serving as a replicate. For sorted subsets, each replicate PCR was loaded with 200 to 250 ng genomic DNA, equivalent to 30,000 to 35,000 T cell genomes. Purified libraries were quantified with a Qubit 3.0 fluorometer, sized on a Bioanalyzer 2100, and re-quantified with the KAPA Library Quantification kit. A separate single-read 150-cycle Illumina NextSeq 550 flow cell was used to sequence each immunoSEQ 96-well plate. The study's processing was this. Because the immunoSEQ output included only junctional sequences and no quality scores, the filtering could not be the same as the filtering used for full-length reads. To assign V/J genes and CDR3, sequences were annotated against IMGT germline references using PyIR, a Python wrapper for IgBLAST v1.9. Any read was removed if the V/J assignment was weak (E-value above 1e-6), the CDR3 was missing, or the read contained stop codons, out-of-frame junctions, or ambiguous translated residues. A V3J clonotype was defined by an identical inferred V gene, J gene, and CDR3 amino acid sequence. Percentage overlap between repertoires was computed as shared unique clonotypes divided by the size of the smaller repertoire. Richness of each repertoire was evaluated using RTK rarefaction, the Chao1 estimator, and Recon v2.1 estimates of unobserved clonotypes. Generation probabilities for all TCRbeta clonotypes obtained by the gDNA method from several donors were computed using OLGA. Imported from immuneACCESS, the table was reduced by TCRdb to in-frame sequences with V and J called. These copies leave out some clones; in studies compared against another copy, an unresolved V gene accounts for under half, and the cause of the remainder is not known. From that table come the V and J calls and clone size; the DNA was used to work out D and trimming. This sample has around 1.1 million clones in its table, and 75% to 80% of those were observed once. The top ten constitute around 0.6% of the sample.

The clonotype was recovered from a man aged 18 to 30 in good health. Some clones in this sample may be carry-over from other donors' samples. The chain employs TRBV2 and TRBJ2-3, with the identity of the D gene unclear. Material for sequencing was memory CD4+ T cells from PBMCs. The sample's cell subset or site label, in plain terms: CD45RA-negative fraction. Read as DNA, the sequence is TGTGCCAGCAGTGAAGTTACAGATACGCAGTATTTT. Translation gives CASSEVTDTQYF.